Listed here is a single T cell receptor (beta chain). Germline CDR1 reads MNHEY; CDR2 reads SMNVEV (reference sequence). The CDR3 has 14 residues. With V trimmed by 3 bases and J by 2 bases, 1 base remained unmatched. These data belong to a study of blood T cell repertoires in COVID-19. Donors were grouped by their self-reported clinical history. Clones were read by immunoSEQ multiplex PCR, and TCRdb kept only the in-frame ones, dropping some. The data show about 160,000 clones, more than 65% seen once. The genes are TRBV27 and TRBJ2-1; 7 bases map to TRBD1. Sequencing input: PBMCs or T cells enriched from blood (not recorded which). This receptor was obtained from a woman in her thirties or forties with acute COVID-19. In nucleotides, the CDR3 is TGTGCCAGCAGTTTGAGGGGGCCCTACAATGAGCAGTTCTTC. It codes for CASSLRGPYNEQFF.